This T cell receptor beta chain appears in the sequencing data of a study of OX40 agonist ivuxolimab in advanced cancers. Study-level background: Partial responses were observed in three patients, of whom one had hepatocellular carcinoma and two had cutaneous melanoma. Findings and limits, study-wide: Among the least clonally expanded were partial responders at 0.1-3.0 mg/kg. Circulating CD4+ and CD8+ T cells showed clonal expansion by week 6 at 0.1 to 3.0 mg/kg.

The length of the CDR3 is 15 residues. The V and J ends lost 0 bases and 7 bases respectively, with 13 bases between them. Germline V CDR1 and CDR2: SGHTA, FQGNSA. About this clone: Its antigen is still unknown.

Profiled with immunoSEQ multiplex PCR; TCRdb holds only in-frame clones, not every one. The sample consists of approximately 75,000 clones, about 92% of them appearing once. The sample in question was CD4+ or CD8+ T cells sorted from blood, obtained in a trial of the OX40 agonist ivuxolimab. The origin of this receptor is an adult with an advanced solid tumor such as melanoma, head and neck, liver or kidney cancer. The chain recombines TRBV7-2 with TRBJ2-1; D might be TRBD1 or TRBD2, each matching 5 bases. CDR3 nucleotide sequence: TGTGCCAGCAGCTTAGCGGGGGTCCCTGGGAATGAGCAGTTCTTC. Translated: CASSLAGVPGNEQFF.